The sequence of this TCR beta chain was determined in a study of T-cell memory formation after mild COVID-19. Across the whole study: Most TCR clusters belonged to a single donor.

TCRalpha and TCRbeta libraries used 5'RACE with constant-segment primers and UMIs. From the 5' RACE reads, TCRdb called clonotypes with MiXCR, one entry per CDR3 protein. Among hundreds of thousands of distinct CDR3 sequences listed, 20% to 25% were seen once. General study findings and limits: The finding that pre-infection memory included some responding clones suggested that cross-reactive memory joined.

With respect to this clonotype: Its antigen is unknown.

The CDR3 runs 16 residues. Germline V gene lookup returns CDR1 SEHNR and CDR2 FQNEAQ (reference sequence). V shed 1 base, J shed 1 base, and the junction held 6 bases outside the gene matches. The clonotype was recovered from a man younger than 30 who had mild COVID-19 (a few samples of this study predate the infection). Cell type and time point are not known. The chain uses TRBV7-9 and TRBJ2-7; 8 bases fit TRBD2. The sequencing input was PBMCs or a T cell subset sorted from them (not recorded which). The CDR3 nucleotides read TGTGCCAGCAGCTTAGAAGGACTAGCACGTTCCTACGAGCAGTACTTC. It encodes CASSLEGLARSYEQYF.